The 9 T cell receptor beta chains listed next were all sequenced from one sample in a study of patients and donors after allogeneic stem cell transplantation. TCRdb independently ran MiXCR on the RT-PCR reads; one entry per CDR3 protein. The sample lists about 960,000 distinct CDR3 sequences, about a sixth occurring once. Sequencing was performed on blood, either unsorted or a sorted T cell fraction (not recorded which). These TCRs come from a human donor who was either an allogeneic HSCT recipient or a stem cell or donor lymphocyte infusion donor (not recorded which). It is not recorded whose cells these are; they may come from a transplant donor.

This clonotype was counted many times. This chain links TRBV12-3 or TRBV12-4 with TRBJ2-7; D possibly corresponds to TRBD2 (6 bases). Trimming removed 4 bases from V and 2 bases from J, with 9 bases in between. This CDR3 contains 13 residues. This CDR3 is CASSSAGTYEQYF. CDR3 DNA sequence: TGTGCCAGCAGTTCCGCGGGAACCTACGAGCAGTACTTC.

CDR3 in amino acids: CASSQDLGTHPGKGTGELFF. The CDR3 nucleotides are TGCGCCAGCAGCCAAGATCTCGGGACACACCCCGGCAAAGGCACCGGGGAGCTGTTTTTT. The rearrangement uses TRBV4-3 and TRBJ2-2, with TRBD1 as a possible D gene (6 bases). In germline, CDR1 is LGHNA, CDR2 YSLEER. V lost 0 bases to trimming and J lost 4 bases, with 24 bases between them. The CDR3 runs to 20 residues.

The CDR3 nucleotides read TGTGCCAGCAGCCAGACAGACAACATCTACGAGCAGTACTTC. It yields the protein CASSQTDNIYEQYF. V is TRBV5-6 and J is TRBJ2-7; weak D call: TRBD1 (5 bases). Germline V CDR1 and CDR2: SGHDT, YYEEEE. This CDR3 has 14 residues. V dropped 4 bases and J dropped 3 bases, with 14 bases sitting between them.

The chain recombines TRBV6-1 with TRBJ1-1, with a weak D call TRBD1 (5 bases). The germline V gene encodes CDR1 MNHNS and CDR2 SASEGT. The V end lost 6 bases, the J end lost 4 bases, and 12 bases lay between the germline ends. This CDR3 is 13 amino acids long. CDR3 in DNA: TGTGCCAGCAGAAAGTCCGGGGGCACTGAAGCTTTCTTT. It codes for CASRKSGGTEAFF.

There are a few counts of this clonotype. This chain joins TRBV5-1 and TRBJ2-1; D uncertain. The CDR3 sequence is 14 residues long. Looked up from germline, CDR1 is SGHRS and CDR2 is YFSETQ. Trimming took 0 bases from V and 5 from J, leaving 9 bases between them. CDR3 residues: CASSLGTEHNEQFF. CDR3 coding DNA: TGCGCCAGCAGCTTGGGGACCGAACACAATGAGCAGTTCTTC. Full variable domain (outside the CDR3, taken from reference TRBV5-1 and TRBJ2-1): KAGVTQTPRYLIKTRGQQVTLSCSPISGHRSVSWYQQTPGQGLQFLFEYFSETQRNKGNFPGRFSGRQFSNSRSEMNVSTLELGDSALYLCASSLGTEHNEQFFGPGTRLTVL.

In its sample, this clonotype was seen many times. The gene calls are TRBV9 and TRBJ1-6, with D possibly being TRBD1 (6 bases). In germline, CDR1 is SGDLS, CDR2 YYNGEE. This CDR3 is built from 15 residues. Trimming left V 0 bases short and J 7 bases short, with 11 bases between. The CDR3 DNA follows: TGTGCCAGCAGCGTAGAAACAGGGAGGAATTCACCCCTCCACTTT. It codes for CASSVETGRNSPLHF.

This clonotype has only a few counts. The chain uses TRBV9 and TRBJ2-1, with 12 bases lining up with TRBD1. From germline, CDR1 is SGDLS and CDR2 YYNGEE. The trim removed 4 bases at V and 4 bases at J, leaving 3 bases unmatched. The CDR3 extends over 15 amino acids. CDR3 amino acids: CASSQGQGAYNEQFF. In DNA form, the CDR3 reads TGTGCCAGCAGCCAGGGACAGGGGGCGTACAATGAGCAGTTCTTC.

This clonotype was detected a few times. V and J are TRBV27 and TRBJ2-4; D remains ambiguous. This CDR3 is built from 13 residues. Per the germline V gene, CDR1 is MNHEY and CDR2 is SMNVEV (reference sequence). With 7 bases removed from V and 0 bases from J, the gap between germline ends came to 7 bases. CDR3: CASTSLAKNIQYF. CDR3 nucleotide sequence: TGTGCCAGCACCTCACTAGCCAAAAACATTCAGTACTTC.

This clonotype has only a few counts. V gene TRBV5-1 combines with J gene TRBJ1-6; 8 nucleotides agree with TRBD1. Germline-derived CDR1 and CDR2 are SGHRS and YFSETQ. The V segment lost 4 bases and the J segment 3 bases; nucleotides outside the gene matches: 6. The CDR3 runs to 16 residues. The CDR3 DNA follows: TGCGCCAGCAGCGGAAGCGGACAGGGCTATAATTCACCCCTCCACTTT. Translated, it gives CASSGSGQGYNSPLHF.